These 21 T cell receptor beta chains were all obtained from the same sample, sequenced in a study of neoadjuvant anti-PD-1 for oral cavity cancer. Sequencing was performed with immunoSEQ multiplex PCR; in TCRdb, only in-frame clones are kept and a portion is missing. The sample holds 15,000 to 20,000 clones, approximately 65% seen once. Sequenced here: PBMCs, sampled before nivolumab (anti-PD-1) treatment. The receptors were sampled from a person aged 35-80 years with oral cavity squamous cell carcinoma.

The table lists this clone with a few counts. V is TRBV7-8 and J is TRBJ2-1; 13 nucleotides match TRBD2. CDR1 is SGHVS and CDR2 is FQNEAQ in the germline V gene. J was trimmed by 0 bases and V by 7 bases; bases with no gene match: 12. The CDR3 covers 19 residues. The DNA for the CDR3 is TGTGCCAGCACTCCCGGACTAGCGGGAGCCCCCGGCTCCTACAATGAGCAGTTCTTC. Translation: CASTPGLAGAPGSYNEQFF.

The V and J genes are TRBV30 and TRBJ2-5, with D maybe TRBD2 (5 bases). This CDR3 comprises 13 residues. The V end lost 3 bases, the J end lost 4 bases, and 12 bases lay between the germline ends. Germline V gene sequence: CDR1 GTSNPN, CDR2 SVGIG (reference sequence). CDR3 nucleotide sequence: TGTGCCTGGAGGGACTCCTCGTTAGAGACCCAGTACTTC. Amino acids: CAWRDSSLETQYF.

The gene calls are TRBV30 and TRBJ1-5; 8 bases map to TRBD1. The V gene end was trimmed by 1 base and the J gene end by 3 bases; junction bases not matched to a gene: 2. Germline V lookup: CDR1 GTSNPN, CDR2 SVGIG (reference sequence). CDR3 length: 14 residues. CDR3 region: CAWSGTGNNQPQHF. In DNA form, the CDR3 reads TGTGCCTGGAGTGGGACAGGGAACAATCAGCCCCAGCATTTT.

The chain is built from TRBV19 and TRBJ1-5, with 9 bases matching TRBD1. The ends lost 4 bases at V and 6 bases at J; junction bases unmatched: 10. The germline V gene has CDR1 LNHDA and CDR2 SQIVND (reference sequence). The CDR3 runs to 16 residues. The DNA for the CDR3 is TGTGCCAGTAGTACCGAGATTGTGACAGGGGGTCAGCCCCAGCATTTT. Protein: CASSTEIVTGGQPQHF.

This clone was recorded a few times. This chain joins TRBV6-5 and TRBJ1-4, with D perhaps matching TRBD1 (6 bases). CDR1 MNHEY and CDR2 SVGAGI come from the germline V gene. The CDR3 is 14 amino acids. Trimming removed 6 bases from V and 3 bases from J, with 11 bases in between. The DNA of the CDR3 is TGTGCCAGCAGATTCGACAGGTCTAATGAAAAACTGTTTTTT. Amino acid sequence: CASRFDRSNEKLFF.

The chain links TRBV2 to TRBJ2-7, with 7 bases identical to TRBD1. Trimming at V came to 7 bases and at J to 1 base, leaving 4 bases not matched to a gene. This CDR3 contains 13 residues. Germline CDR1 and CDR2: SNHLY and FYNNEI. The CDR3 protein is CASNVQGSYEQYF. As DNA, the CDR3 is TGTGCCAGCAACGTACAGGGGTCCTACGAGCAGTACTTC.

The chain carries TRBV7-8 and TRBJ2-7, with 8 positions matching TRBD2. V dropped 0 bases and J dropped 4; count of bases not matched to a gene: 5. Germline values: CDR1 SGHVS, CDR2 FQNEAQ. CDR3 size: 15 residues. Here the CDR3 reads CASSLASGTSYEQYF. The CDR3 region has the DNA TGTGCCAGCAGCTTAGCGTCCGGGACTAGTTACGAGCAGTACTTC.

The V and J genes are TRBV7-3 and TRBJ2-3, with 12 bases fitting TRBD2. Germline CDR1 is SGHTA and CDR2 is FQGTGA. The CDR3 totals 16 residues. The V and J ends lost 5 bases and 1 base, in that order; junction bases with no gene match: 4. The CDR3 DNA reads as TGTGCCAGCAGCCGACTAGCGGGAGTTGGCACAGATACGCAGTATTTT. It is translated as CASSRLAGVGTDTQYF.

The CDR3 DNA follows: TGTGCCAGCAGTGAAGGAGGGAGGGCCCTCAATGAGCAGTTCTTC. Translated: CASSEGGRALNEQFF. The chain combines TRBV2 with TRBJ2-1; 7 positions match TRBD2. J gave up 6 bases and V 1 base, and 6 bases lay outside the gene matches. CDR3 length: 15 amino acids. Germline CDR1 is SNHLY and CDR2 is FYNNEI.

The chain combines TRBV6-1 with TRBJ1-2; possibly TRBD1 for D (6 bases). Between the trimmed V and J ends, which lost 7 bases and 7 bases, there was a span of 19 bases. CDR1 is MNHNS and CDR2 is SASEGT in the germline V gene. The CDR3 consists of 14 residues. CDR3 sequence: CASTTITGIIGYTF. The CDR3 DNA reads TGTGCCAGCACTACCATTACAGGGATTATTGGCTACACCTTC.

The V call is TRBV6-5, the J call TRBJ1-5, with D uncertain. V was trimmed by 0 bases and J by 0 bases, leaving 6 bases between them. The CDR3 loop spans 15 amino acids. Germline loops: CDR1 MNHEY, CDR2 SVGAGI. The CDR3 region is CASSYSGVSNQPQHF. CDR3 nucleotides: TGTGCCAGCAGTTACTCCGGGGTTAGCAATCAGCCCCAGCATTTT.

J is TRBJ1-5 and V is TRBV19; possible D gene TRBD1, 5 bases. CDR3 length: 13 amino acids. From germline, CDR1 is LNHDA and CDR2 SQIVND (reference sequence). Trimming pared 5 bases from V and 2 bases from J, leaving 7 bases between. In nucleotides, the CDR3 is TGTGCCAGTAGTGGGACGGGCAATCAGCCCCAGCATTTT. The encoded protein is CASSGTGNQPQHF.

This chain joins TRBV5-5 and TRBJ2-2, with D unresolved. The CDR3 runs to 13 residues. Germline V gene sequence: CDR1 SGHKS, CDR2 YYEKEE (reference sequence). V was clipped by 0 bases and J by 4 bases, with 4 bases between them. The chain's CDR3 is CASSLVSTGELFF. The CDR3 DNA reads TGTGCCAGCAGCTTGGTTTCCACCGGGGAGCTGTTTTTT.

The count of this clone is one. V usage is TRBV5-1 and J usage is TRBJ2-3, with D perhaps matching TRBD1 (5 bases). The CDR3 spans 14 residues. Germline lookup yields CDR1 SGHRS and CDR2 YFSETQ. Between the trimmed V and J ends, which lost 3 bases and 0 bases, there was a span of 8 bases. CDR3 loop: CASSSTDSTDTQYF. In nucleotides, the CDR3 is TGCGCCAGCAGCTCGACAGACAGCACAGATACGCAGTATTTT. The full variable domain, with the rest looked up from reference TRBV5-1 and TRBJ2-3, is KAGVTQTPRYLIKTRGQQVTLSCSPISGHRSVSWYQQTPGQGLQFLFEYFSETQRNKGNFPGRFSGRQFSNSRSEMNVSTLELGDSALYLCASSSTDSTDTQYFGPGTRLTVL.

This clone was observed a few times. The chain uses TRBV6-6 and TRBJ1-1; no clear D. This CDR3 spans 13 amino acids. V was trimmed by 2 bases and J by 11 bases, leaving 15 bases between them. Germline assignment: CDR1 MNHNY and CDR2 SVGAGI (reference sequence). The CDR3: CASSYGEGGAAFF. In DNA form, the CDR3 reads TGTGCCAGCAGTTACGGGGAGGGAGGCGCCGCTTTCTTT.

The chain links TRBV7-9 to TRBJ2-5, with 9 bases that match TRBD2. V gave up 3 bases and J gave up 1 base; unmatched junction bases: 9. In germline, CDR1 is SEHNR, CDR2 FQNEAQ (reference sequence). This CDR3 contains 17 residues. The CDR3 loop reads CASSLGSGTSFQETQYF. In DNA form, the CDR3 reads TGTGCCAGCAGCTTGGGGTCCGGGACTAGCTTCCAAGAGACCCAGTACTTC.

As DNA, the CDR3 is TGTGCCATCAGTGAGTCCCCGGGAACGATCTCTGGAAACACCATATATTTT. Translated: CAISESPGTISGNTIYF. The chain links TRBV10-3 to TRBJ1-3; unclear D gene. Per germline, CDR1 ENHRY and CDR2 SYGVKD. The CDR3 is 17 amino acids. The germline V and J ends were trimmed by 0 bases and 0 bases, with 12 bases remaining between them.

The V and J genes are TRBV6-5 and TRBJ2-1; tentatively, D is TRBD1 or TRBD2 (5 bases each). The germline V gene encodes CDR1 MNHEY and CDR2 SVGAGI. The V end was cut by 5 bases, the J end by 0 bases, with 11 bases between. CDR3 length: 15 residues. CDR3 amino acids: CASSRGERSYNEQFF. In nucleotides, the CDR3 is TGTGCCAGCAGTCGAGGGGAACGCTCCTACAATGAGCAGTTCTTC.

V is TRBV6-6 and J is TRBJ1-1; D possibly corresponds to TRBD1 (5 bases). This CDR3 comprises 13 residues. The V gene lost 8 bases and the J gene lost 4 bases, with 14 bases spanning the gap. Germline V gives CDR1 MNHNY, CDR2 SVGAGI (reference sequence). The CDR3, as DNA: TGTGCCAGCGGATCCTCAGGGTTCACTGAAGCTTTCTTT. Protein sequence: CASGSSGFTEAFF.

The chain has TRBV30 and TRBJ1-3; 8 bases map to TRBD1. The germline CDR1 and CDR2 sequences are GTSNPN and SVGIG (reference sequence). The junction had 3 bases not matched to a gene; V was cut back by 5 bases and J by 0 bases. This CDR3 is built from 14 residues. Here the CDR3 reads CAWGTGSSGNTIYF. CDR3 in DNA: TGTGCCTGGGGGACAGGCAGCTCTGGAAACACCATATATTTT.

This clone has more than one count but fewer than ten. CDR3 sequence reads: CARNNRADYGYTF. CDR3 nucleotide sequence: TGTGCCAGAAATAACAGGGCGGACTATGGCTACACCTTC. The gene calls are TRBV5-3 and TRBJ1-2; TRBD1 is a possible D gene (6 bases). TRBV5-3 is an ORF; its function is uncertain. V lost 6 bases and J lost 3, with 12 bases in between. The CDR3 is 13 amino acids.